The rows below give T cell receptor beta chains drawn from one sample of a study of shared clonotypes between healthy human individuals. Sequencing was performed with immunoSEQ multiplex PCR; in TCRdb, only in-frame clones are kept and a portion is missing. Among about 1.9 million clones listed, about 94% were seen once. The sequenced sample consisted of naive CD8+ T cells from PBMCs. The receptors derive from a man aged 18 to 29 in good health. Some clones in this sample may be carry-over from other donors' samples. The CDR3 runs from the conserved cysteine through the conserved F or W. D genes are given only for firm matches. Clone size, where shown, is once, few, many, or a class for clones that have expanded.

d_call,j_call,v_call,clone_size,cdr3_aa,cdr3_nt
-,TRBJ2-1,TRBV4-3,once,CASSSDYNEQFF,TGCGCCAGCAGCTCGGACTACAATGAGCAGTTCTTC
TRBD2,TRBJ2-3,TRBV28,-,CASRLAGESAHHF,TGTGCCAGCAGATTAGCGGGAGAATCGGCCCACCATTTT
-,TRBJ1-5,TRBV15,-,CATSRGPGVQGNQPQHF,TGTGCCACCAGCAGAGGACCTGGGGTGCAGGGCAATCAGCCCCAGCATTTT
-,TRBJ1-2,TRBV10-3,once,CAISESGGAIYGYTF,TGTGCCATCAGTGAGTCAGGTGGGGCCATATATGGCTACACCTTC
TRBD2,TRBJ2-1,TRBV4-1,-,CASARGGTNNEQFF,TGCGCCAGCGCCCGGGGAGGGACCAACAATGAGCAGTTCTTC
-,TRBJ1-1,TRBV28,-,CASTRTRMNTEAFF,TGTGCCAGCACCAGGACCAGGATGAACACTGAAGCTTTCTTT
-,TRBJ2-7,TRBV2,-,CAIGAGFYEQYF,TGTGCTATCGGGGCAGGGTTTTACGAGCAGTACTTC
-,TRBJ1-1,TRBV9,many,CASSGQAVDTEAFF,TGTGCCAGCAGCGGACAAGCCGTCGACACTGAAGCTTTCTTT
-,TRBJ2-4,TRBV11-2,-,CASSARETWPVIQYF,TGTGCCAGCAGCGCCCGAGAGACCTGGCCGGTCATTCAGTACTTC
TRBD1,TRBJ2-1,TRBV9,-,CASDAGTGAYNEQFF,TGTGCCAGCGACGCCGGGACAGGGGCCTACAATGAGCAGTTCTTC
-,TRBJ2-7,TRBV18,-,CASSDPGSTYEQYF,TGTGCCAGCTCCGATCCGGGATCCACCTACGAGCAGTACTTC
-,TRBJ1-1,TRBV28,-,CASSLMNTEAFF,TGTGCCAGCAGTTTAATGAACACTGAAGCTTTCTTT
-,TRBJ2-5,TRBV28,once,CASSLGYRDSQETQYF,TGTGCCAGCAGTTTAGGGTACAGGGATAGCCAAGAGACCCAGTACTTC
-,TRBJ1-4,TRBV9,-,CASSVGGQLNEKLFF,TGTGCCAGCAGCGTAGGAGGGCAGCTTAATGAAAAACTGTTTTTT
TRBD1,TRBJ2-5,TRBV30,-,CASEVQGAIRSETQYF,TGTGCTTCAGAGGTCCAGGGGGCTATACGGTCAGAGACCCAGTACTTC
TRBD2,TRBJ2-1,TRBV10-2,-,CASSTGTSPFF,TGCGCCAGCAGTACCGGGACTAGTCCGTTCTTC
-,TRBJ2-7,TRBV6-6,-,CASSYDLMSEQYF,TGTGCCAGCAGTTACGACCTAATGAGCGAGCAGTACTTC
TRBD2,TRBJ2-2,TRBV7-9,-,CASSNRTSGNTGELFF,TGTGCCAGCAGCAATAGGACTAGCGGGAACACCGGGGAGCTGTTTTTT
-,TRBJ1-4,TRBV9,-,CASSPTGRGGTNEKLFF,TGTGCCAGCAGCCCCACAGGGAGAGGAGGAACTAATGAAAAACTGTTTTTT
TRBD2,TRBJ2-3,TRBV29-1,-,CSVLSGYSTDTQYF,TGCAGCGTCCTTAGCGGGTATAGCACAGATACGCAGTATTTT
TRBD1,TRBJ2-7,TRBV28,-,CASSATGESGEQYF,TGTGCCAGCAGTGCCACAGGGGAGTCCGGCGAGCAGTACTTC
-,TRBJ2-5,TRBV5-1,-,CASSLTPKPQETQYF,TGCGCCAGCAGCTTGACGCCGAAACCCCAAGAGACCCAGTACTTC
TRBD1,TRBJ2-7,TRBV30,-,CAWRGTVYEQYF,TGTGCCTGGAGGGGGACAGTCTACGAGCAGTACTTC
TRBD1,TRBJ2-5,TRBV11-2,-,CASSSLTGGEVETQYF,TGTGCCAGCAGCTCCTTGACAGGGGGCGAAGTAGAGACCCAGTACTTC
TRBD2,TRBJ2-1,TRBV19,few,CASSLLAGGTYNEQFF,TGTGCCAGTAGCCTACTAGCGGGAGGAACCTACAATGAGCAGTTCTTC
TRBD2,TRBJ2-3,TRBV25-1,-,CASSEGAGVPLFTDTQYF,TGTGCCAGCAGTGAAGGGGCGGGAGTCCCTTTGTTCACAGATACGCAGTATTTT
TRBD1,TRBJ1-5,TRBV6-6,-,CASSLTGNGNQPQHF,TGTGCCAGCAGCCTGACAGGGAACGGGAATCAGCCCCAGCATTTT
-,TRBJ1-2,TRBV6-6,-,CASSYPPDDGYTF,TGTGCCAGCAGTTACCCCCCTGACGATGGCTACACCTTC
-,TRBJ2-7,TRBV7-9,-,CASSPAALASAAYEQYF,TGTGCCAGCAGCCCAGCCGCATTGGCTAGCGCTGCCTACGAGCAGTACTTC
TRBD1,TRBJ1-2,TRBV28,once,CASSRPGQGSNYGYTF,TGTGCCAGCAGTAGGCCGGGACAGGGAAGTAACTATGGCTACACCTTC
-,TRBJ2-5,TRBV21-1,-,CASSKVLIGTAQGETQYF,TGTGCCAGCAGCAAAGTATTGATCGGGACCGCTCAGGGGGAGACCCAGTACTTC
TRBD1,TRBJ2-7,TRBV30,-,CAWTSTGGEQYF,TGTGCCTGGACTTCGACAGGGGGCGAGCAGTACTTC
-,TRBJ2-3,TRBV11-3,-,CASSLELRYTQYF,TGTGCCAGCAGCTTAGAACTGCGGTACACGCAGTATTTT
TRBD2,TRBJ2-3,TRBV7-9,-,CASSPGLAGGLYTQYF,TGTGCCAGCAGCCCTGGACTAGCGGGGGGCTTATATACGCAGTATTTT
TRBD1,TRBJ1-2,TRBV27,-,CASSLTGGGQHGYTF,TGTGCCAGCAGTCTCACAGGGGGCGGTCAACATGGCTACACCTTC
-,TRBJ2-1,TRBV6-5,-,CASSYLLDNEQFF,TGTGCCAGCAGCTACCTTCTAGACAATGAGCAGTTCTTC
TRBD2,TRBJ2-7,TRBV13,-,CASSWLAGGYEQYF,TGTGCCAGCAGCTGGCTAGCGGGGGGCTACGAGCAGTACTTC
TRBD2,TRBJ2-1,TRBV29-1,-,CSVLPRLAGVYEQFF,TGCAGCGTCCTGCCCCGGCTAGCGGGAGTGTATGAGCAGTTCTTC
-,TRBJ1-5,TRBV5-6,-,CASSLGGFSNQPQHF,TGTGCCAGCAGCTTAGGCGGATTTAGCAATCAGCCCCAGCATTTT
-,TRBJ2-7,TRBV7-2,-,CASSLEDYHVEQYF,TGTGCCAGCAGCTTAGAAGACTATCATGTGGAGCAGTACTTC
TRBD2,TRBJ2-7,TRBV10-2,-,CASRNPGLGAYEQYF,TGCGCCAGCAGGAATCCGGGACTAGGAGCCTACGAGCAGTACTTC
-,TRBJ2-7,TRBV29-1,-,CSVVIDSYEQYF,TGCAGCGTTGTTATAGACTCCTACGAGCAGTACTTC
-,TRBJ2-3,TRBV18,-,CASSPPGTPVPGVTDTQYF,TGTGCCAGCTCACCTCCGGGTACCCCCGTCCCGGGAGTCACAGATACGCAGTATTTT
-,TRBJ2-7,TRBV28,-,CASSPGGEQYF,TGTGCCAGCAGTCCTGGGGGGGAGCAGTACTTC
-,TRBJ2-5,TRBV28,-,CASSSRGEGNQETQYF,TGTGCCAGCAGTTCCCGGGGCGAGGGTAACCAAGAGACCCAGTACTTC
-,TRBJ2-7,TRBV27,-,CASSLFRQGHEQYF,TGTGCCAGCAGTTTATTTCGCCAGGGCCACGAGCAGTACTTC